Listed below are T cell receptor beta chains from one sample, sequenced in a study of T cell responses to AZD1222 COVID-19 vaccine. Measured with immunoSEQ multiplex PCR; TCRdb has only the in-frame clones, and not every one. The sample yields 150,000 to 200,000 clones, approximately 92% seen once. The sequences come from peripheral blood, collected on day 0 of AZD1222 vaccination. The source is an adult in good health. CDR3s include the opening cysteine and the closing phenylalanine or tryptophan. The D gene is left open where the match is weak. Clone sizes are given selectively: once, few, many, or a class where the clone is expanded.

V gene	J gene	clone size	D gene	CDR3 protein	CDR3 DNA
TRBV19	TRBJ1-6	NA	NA	CASNSQASSYNSPLHF	TGTGCCAGTAACAGCCAGGCGAGCTCCTATAATTCACCCCTCCACTTT
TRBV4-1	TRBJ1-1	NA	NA	CASSQERWNMVNTEAFF	TGCGCCAGCAGCCAAGAGAGGTGGAACATGGTGAACACTGAAGCTTTCTTT
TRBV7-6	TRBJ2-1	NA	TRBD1	CASSLGQGYPYNEQFF	TGTGCCAGCAGCTTGGGACAGGGGTACCCCTACAATGAGCAGTTCTTC
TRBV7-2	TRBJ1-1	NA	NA	CASSFSARANTEAFF	TGTGCCAGCAGCTTCTCCGCCAGGGCGAACACTGAAGCTTTCTTT
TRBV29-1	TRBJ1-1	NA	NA	CSVNPLNTEAFF	TGCAGCGTAAATCCACTGAACACTGAAGCTTTCTTT
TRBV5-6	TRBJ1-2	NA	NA	CASSLGGAGGYTF	TGTGCCAGCAGCTTGGGGGGCGCGGGAGGCTACACCTTC
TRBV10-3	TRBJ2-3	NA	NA	CAISEPRTDTQYF	TGTGCCATCAGTGAGCCTAGAACAGATACGCAGTATTTT
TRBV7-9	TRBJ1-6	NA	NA	CASQSSADSPLHF	TGTGCCAGTCAATCCTCCGCTGATTCACCCCTCCACTTT
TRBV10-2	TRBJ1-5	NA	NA	CASSGGSQPQHF	TGCGCCAGCAGTGGGGGGAGTCAGCCCCAGCATTTT
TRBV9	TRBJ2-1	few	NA	CASSLAGDRPYNEQFF	TGTGCCAGCAGCTTAGCGGGGGACAGGCCCTACAATGAGCAGTTCTTC
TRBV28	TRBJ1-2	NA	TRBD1	CASSSTGQGEVYGYTF	TGTGCCAGCAGCTCCACCGGACAGGGGGAGGTCTATGGCTACACCTTC
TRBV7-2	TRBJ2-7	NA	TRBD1	CASSLALTGGGYEQYF	TGTGCCAGCAGCTTAGCGTTGACAGGGGGTGGATACGAGCAGTACTTC
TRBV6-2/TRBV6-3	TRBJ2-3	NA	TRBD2	CASSSTSGGARYF	TGTGCCAGCAGTTCCACCAGCGGGGGGGCCCGGTATTTT
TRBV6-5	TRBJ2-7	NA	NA	CASPDETALKQYF	TGTGCCAGCCCGGATGAGACCGCCCTTAAGCAGTACTTC
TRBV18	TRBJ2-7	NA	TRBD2	CASSRTSGDAYEQYF	TGTGCCAGCTCACGGACTAGCGGGGACGCCTACGAGCAGTACTTC
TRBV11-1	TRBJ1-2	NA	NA	CASSLEGDGYTF	TGTGCCAGCAGCTTAGAAGGGGATGGCTACACCTTC
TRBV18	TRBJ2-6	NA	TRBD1	CASSPSPGGAGGANVLTF	TGTGCCAGCTCACCATCTCCAGGGGGCGCGGGCGGGGCCAACGTCCTGACTTTC
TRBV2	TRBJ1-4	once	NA	CASSERPSNEKLFF	TGTGCCAGCAGTGAACGACCTAGTAATGAAAAACTGTTTTTT
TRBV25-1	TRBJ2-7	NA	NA	CASREGISYEQYF	TGTGCCAGCAGAGAAGGGATATCCTACGAGCAGTACTTC
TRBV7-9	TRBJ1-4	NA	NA	CASSYQSTNEKLFF	TGTGCCAGCAGCTATCAGTCAACTAATGAAAAACTGTTTTTT
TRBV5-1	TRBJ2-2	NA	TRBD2	CASSARLAGGTGELFF	TGCGCCAGCAGCGCCCGACTAGCGGGGGGCACCGGGGAGCTGTTTTTT
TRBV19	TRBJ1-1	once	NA	CASRSQPAMNTEAFF	TGTGCCAGTAGGTCCCAGCCTGCTATGAACACTGAAGCTTTCTTT
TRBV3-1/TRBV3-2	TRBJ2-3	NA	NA	CASSQRHTDTQYF	TGTGCCAGCAGCCAAAGACACACAGATACGCAGTATTTT
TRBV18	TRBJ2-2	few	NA	CASPRSGANTGELFF	TGTGCCAGCCCCCGATCCGGGGCGAACACCGGGGAGCTGTTTTTT
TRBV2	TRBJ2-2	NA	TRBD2	CASSASSSGGAIGELFF	TGTGCCAGCAGTGCGTCCTCTAGCGGGGGGGCCATCGGGGAGCTGTTTTTT
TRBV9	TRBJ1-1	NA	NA	CASSVAAGPMNTEAFF	TGTGCCAGCAGCGTAGCGGCAGGGCCCATGAACACTGAAGCTTTCTTT
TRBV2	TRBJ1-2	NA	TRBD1	CASSGPGQGLSGYTF	TGTGCCAGCAGTGGGCCGGGACAGGGATTGTCTGGCTACACCTTC
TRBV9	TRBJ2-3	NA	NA	CASSVASPDTQYF	TGTGCCAGCAGCGTAGCTTCGCCAGATACGCAGTATTTT
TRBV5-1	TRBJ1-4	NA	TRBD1	CASSLGAQGWNEKLFF	TGCGCCAGCAGCTTGGGGGCACAGGGGTGGAATGAAAAACTGTTTTTT
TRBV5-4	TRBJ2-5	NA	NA	CASSLAIGGQETQYF	TGTGCCAGCAGCTTGGCCATCGGGGGCCAAGAGACCCAGTACTTC
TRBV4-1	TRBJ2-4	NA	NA	CASSQRLQYVDIQYF	TGCGCCAGCAGCCAACGTCTCCAATACGTGGACATTCAGTACTTC
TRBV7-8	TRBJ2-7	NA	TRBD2	CASSLEAGGPSSYEQYF	TGTGCCAGCAGCTTAGAAGCGGGGGGACCGAGCTCCTACGAGCAGTACTTC
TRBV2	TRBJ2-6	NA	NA	CASSEEWSGANVLTF	TGTGCCAGCAGTGAAGAGTGGTCTGGGGCCAACGTCCTGACTTTC
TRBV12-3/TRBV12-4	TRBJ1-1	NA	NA	CASSFGPEAFF	TGTGCCAGCAGTTTTGGGCCTGAAGCTTTCTTT
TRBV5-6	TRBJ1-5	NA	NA	CASSYTKGAQHF	TGTGCCAGCAGCTACACTAAGGGGGCCCAGCATTTT
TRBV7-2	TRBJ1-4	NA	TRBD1	CASSYTGGEGKLFF	TGTGCCAGCAGCTATACAGGGGGCGAGGGAAAACTGTTTTTT
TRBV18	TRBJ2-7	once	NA	CASSISWGDEQYF	TGTGCCAGCTCCATCTCCTGGGGCGACGAGCAGTACTTC
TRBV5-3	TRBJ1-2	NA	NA	CARSLADGYTF	TGTGCCAGAAGCTTGGCGGATGGCTACACCTTC
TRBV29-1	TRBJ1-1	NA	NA	CSVLIRMNTEAFF	TGCAGCGTTTTGATCCGGATGAACACTGAAGCTTTCTTT
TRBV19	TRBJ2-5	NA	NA	CASSPPGRETQYF	TGTGCCAGTAGTCCTCCGGGTAGGGAGACCCAGTACTTC
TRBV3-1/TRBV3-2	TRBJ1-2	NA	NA	CASSLGQIGRNYGYTF	TGTGCCAGCAGCCTAGGCCAGATCGGCCGCAACTATGGCTACACCTTC
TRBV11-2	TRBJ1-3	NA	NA	CASSLASGNTIYF	TGTGCCAGCAGCCTGGCCTCTGGAAACACCATATATTTT